The present TCR beta chain was sequenced within a study of blood T cells in healthy people across ages. General study results and limits: Unknown CMV status may confound age-related changes in expanded clones. TCR beta diversity per million T cells fell roughly linearly with age. Researchers judged that diversity estimates from one million T cells fell short of true values.

This CDR3 has 15 amino acids. The V gene lost 0 bases and the J gene lost 1 base, with 9 bases spanning the gap. Germline V gene sequence: CDR1 MGHRA, CDR2 YSYEKL. PCR was performed a second time for about 6 to 12 cycles using a sample-barcoded 5' primer and a J-beta primer mix. TCRdb reprocessed the 5' RACE reads via MiXCR and lists one record per CDR3 protein. The sample includes 650,000 to 1,000,000 distinct CDR3 sequences, 36% of them seen just once. Turning to this clonotype: Its antigen is not known.

This TCR derives from a man aged 18 to 29 in good health. Sequenced material: blood. The rearrangement joins TRBV4-1 to TRBJ1-1, with TRBD1 as a possible D gene (5 bases). CDR3 nucleotides: TGCGCCAGCAGCCAAGATCTTACAGGGAACACTGAAGCTTTCTTT. As protein: CASSQDLTGNTEAFF.